This T cell receptor beta chain was profiled in a study of OX40 agonist ivuxolimab in advanced cancers. Broadly, across the study: Ivuxolimab, which targeted the costimulatory receptor OX40 (CD134), was an agonistic, fully human IgG2 monoclonal antibody. Intravenous ivuxolimab was administered to patients every 2 weeks at six dose levels: 0.01, 0.1, 0.3, 1.5, 3 and 10 mg/kg. Of the roughly 52 patients in dose escalation, about 20 had hepatocellular carcinoma, some 15 had melanoma, 9 had renal cell carcinoma and 9 had head and neck cancer. In the dose-escalation cohort, around four fifths of patients were male, and the mean age was approximately 55 years, with a range of 23 to 79. Prior anti-PD-1, anti-PD-L1 or anti-CTLA-4 therapy was permitted, and approximately 41% of dose-escalation patients had received checkpoint inhibitors. Partial responses occurred in three dose-escalation patients: two with cutaneous melanoma and one with hepatocellular carcinoma. The purpose of peripheral TCRbeta sequencing was to test whether ivuxolimab changed TCR sequence diversity and led to clonal T-cell expansion. The paper covers the monotherapy dose-escalation part of the phase I ivuxolimab trial, which included N ≈ 50 patients.

The research as a whole found: At doses of 0.1 to 3.0 mg/kg, clonal expansion of both CD4+ and CD8+ T cells in blood was seen between baseline and week 6. In partial responders in the 0.1-3.0 mg/kg groups, normalized peripheral clonal expansion was found to be among the lowest, especially among CD8+ T cells. Low levels of normalized T-cell clonal expansion were also seen in some patients who did not respond. On average, CD8+ T cells showed more expanded clones than CD4+ T cells after ivuxolimab. Which antigens the clonally expanded peripheral T cells were specific for was not determined.

According to the germline V gene, CDR1 reads WSHSY and CDR2 reads SAAADI. Compared with germline, V lacks 2 bases and J lacks 0 bases; bases without a gene match: 2. From cysteine to phenylalanine, the CDR3 is 16 amino acids long. Only the CDR3 portion is preserved as DNA: 48 bases, with reading frame beginning at the first base. Patients with autoimmune disease history or receiving systemic immunosuppression were excluded from the trial. Peripheral blood for TCR sequencing was collected from all dose cohorts at baseline, on cycle 4 day 1, and on cycle 7 day 1. Samples were obtained from an open-label, multicenter, first-in-human phase I dose-escalation trial of ivuxolimab. Adults with locally advanced or metastatic melanoma, renal cell carcinoma, hepatocellular carcinoma or head and neck squamous cell carcinoma were enrolled in the trial. Before TCR sequencing, CD4+ T cells and CD8+ T cells from peripheral blood were sorted into separate populations.

As concerns this clone: Its binding antigen is unknown. Base qualities were left out, and no much larger clone turns up one base away.

To sequence the TCRbeta CDR3 region, genomic DNA was isolated from the sorted cells. TCRbeta CDR3 regions were sequenced using the immunoSEQ Assay. The immuneACCESS repertoire file appears here via TCRdb, limited to in-frame rearrangements. These files lack a portion of the clones; in checked studies, under half of the deficit traces to unresolved V genes, and the cause of the others is not known. Within this sample are over 45,000 clones, with roughly 80% of them counted one time only. The biggest ten clones account for over 2.5% of the sample. Sequencing was performed on CD4+ or CD8+ T cells sorted from blood, taken in a trial of the OX40 agonist ivuxolimab. The V and J segments used are TRBV10-2 and TRBJ2-4, with 9 central nucleotides matching TRBD2. The source is an adult with an advanced solid tumor such as melanoma, head and neck, liver or kidney cancer. The CDR3 in this case is CASSEVAGVAKNIQYF. The nucleotide sequence is given as TGCGCCAGCAGTGAGGTAGCGGGGGTAGCCAAAAACATTCAGTACTTC.